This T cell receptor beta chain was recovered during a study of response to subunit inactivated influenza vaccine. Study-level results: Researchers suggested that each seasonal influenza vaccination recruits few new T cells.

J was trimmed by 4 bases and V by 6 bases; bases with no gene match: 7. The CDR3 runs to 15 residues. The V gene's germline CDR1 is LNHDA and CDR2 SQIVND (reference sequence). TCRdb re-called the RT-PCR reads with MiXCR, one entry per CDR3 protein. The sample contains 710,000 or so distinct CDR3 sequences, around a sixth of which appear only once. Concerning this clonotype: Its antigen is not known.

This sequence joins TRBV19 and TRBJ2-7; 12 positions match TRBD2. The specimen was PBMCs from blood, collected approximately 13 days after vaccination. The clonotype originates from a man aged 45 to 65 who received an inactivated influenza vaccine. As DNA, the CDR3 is TGTGCCAGTAGCTCCGTACTAGCGGGAGGATACGAGCAGTACTTC. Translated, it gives CASSSVLAGGYEQYF.